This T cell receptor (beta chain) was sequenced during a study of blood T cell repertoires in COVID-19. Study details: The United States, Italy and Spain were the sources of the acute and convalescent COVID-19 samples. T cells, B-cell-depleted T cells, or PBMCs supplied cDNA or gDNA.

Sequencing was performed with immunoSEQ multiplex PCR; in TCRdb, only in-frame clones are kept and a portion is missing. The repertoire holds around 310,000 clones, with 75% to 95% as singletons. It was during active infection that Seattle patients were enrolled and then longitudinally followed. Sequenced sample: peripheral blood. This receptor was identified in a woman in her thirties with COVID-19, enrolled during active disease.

Written as DNA, the CDR3 is TGTGCCAGCAGCGTCTCCGGGACTAAAAATGAGCAGTTCTTC. Protein sequence: CASSVSGTKNEQFF. The gene calls are TRBV7-3 and TRBJ2-1; 7 bases map to TRBD2. The germline gives CDR1 SGHTA, CDR2 FQGTGA. The CDR3 consists of 14 residues. The J segment lost 7 bases and the V segment lost 5 bases, leaving 8 bases of the junction unmatched.